The 7 T cell receptor beta chains in this list originate from one sample, sequenced in a study of blood T cell repertoires in COVID-19. The method was immunoSEQ multiplex PCR; TCRdb's version includes in-frame clones alone and lacks a portion of them. The table shows approximately 200,000 clones, with 65% to 90% occurring only once. The sample comprised PBMCs or T cells enriched from blood (not recorded which). These receptors were taken from a woman aged 25 to 45 who had been exposed to COVID-19.

V usage is TRBV20-1 and J usage is TRBJ2-6; possible D gene TRBD2, 5 bases. Germline V lookup: CDR1 DFQATT, CDR2 SNEGSKA (reference sequence). V was pared by 3 bases and J by 2 bases, with 8 bases between. The CDR3 sequence is 14 residues long. The CDR3 coding sequence is TGCAGTGCTAGTCCCGGGACTGGGGCCAACGTCCTGACTTTC. Protein product: CSASPGTGANVLTF.

This chain uses TRBV2 with TRBJ1-1; maybe TRBD1 (5 bases). Between the trimmed V and J ends, which lost 5 bases and 8 bases, there was a span of 15 bases. The CDR3 is 13 residues long. Germline V gene sequence: CDR1 SNHLY, CDR2 FYNNEI. The CDR3 region is CASSPRVQQEAFF. The CDR3 DNA reads TGTGCCAGCAGTCCCAGGGTTCAGCAAGAAGCTTTCTTT.

This clone was counted a few times. V usage is TRBV2 and J usage is TRBJ1-4, with D possibly TRBD1 on 5 matching bases. This CDR3 is 16 amino acids long. V lost 5 bases and J lost 6, with 19 bases in between. Germline V CDR1 and CDR2: SNHLY, FYNNEI. DNA for the CDR3: TGTGCCAGCAGTCAGACCCGGCAGGGCTGGGATGAAAAACTGTTTTTT. It translates to CASSQTRQGWDEKLFF.

The rearrangement uses TRBV2 and TRBJ2-4, with D possibly being TRBD2 (8 bases). CDR1 is SNHLY and CDR2 is FYNNEI in the germline V gene. Trimming took off 8 bases at V and 0 bases at J, with 14 bases between the two ends. The length of the CDR3 is 15 residues. The CDR3 DNA sequence: TGTGCCAGCCGGGAGGGGGCCCTAGCCAAAAACATTCAGTACTTC. It encodes CASREGALAKNIQYF.

The gene calls are TRBV19 and TRBJ1-5; D perhaps matches TRBD1 (6 bases). V was shortened by 2 bases and J by 0 bases, with 14 bases between the two germline ends. This CDR3 has 17 residues. The V gene's germline CDR1 is LNHDA and CDR2 SQIVND (reference sequence). The CDR3 DNA reads as TGTGCCAGTAGTATAAAAGAGGGACACTATAGCAATCAGCCCCAGCATTTT. Translation gives CASSIKEGHYSNQPQHF.

V is TRBV11-3 and J is TRBJ2-1, with D possibly matching TRBD2 (5 bases). V gave up 6 bases and J gave up 9 bases, with 12 bases separating them. The germline gives CDR1 SGHNT, CDR2 YENEEA. This CDR3 region has 12 residues. In DNA, the CDR3 is TGTGCCAGCAGACCCGCGGCGGGTGAGCAGTTCTTC. This sequence encodes CASRPAAGEQFF.

This clone has a single count. The chain uses TRBV12-5 and TRBJ2-1; 8 bases match TRBD2. V trimming: 7 bases; J trimming: 1 base; junction bases outside the gene matches: 6. The CDR3 runs to 15 residues. Germline CDR1 LGHNT, CDR2 FRNRAP. This CDR3 is CASAPGGSSYNEQFF. CDR3 nucleotide sequence: TGTGCTAGTGCCCCGGGGGGGAGTTCCTACAATGAGCAGTTCTTC. The variable domain in full, with the rest retrieved from reference TRBV12-5 and TRBJ2-1, is DARVTQTPRHKVTEMGQEVTMRCQPILGHNTVFWYRQTMMQGLELLAYFRNRAPLDDSGMPKDRFSAEMPDATLATLKIQPSEPRDSAVYFCASAPGGSSYNEQFFGPGTRLTVL.